The TCR beta chain described here comes from a study of blood T cells in healthy people across ages. Study-level findings and limits: Estimated diversity that came from one million T cells was considered an underestimate.

This CDR3 comprises 16 residues. Per germline, CDR1 MGHRA and CDR2 YSYEKL. Between the trimmed V and J ends, which lost 5 bases and 0 bases, there was a span of 13 bases. Healthy Russian Caucasian donors spanned ages about 6 to 100 years. A note on this clonotype: The target antigen is unknown.

Sample-barcoded 5' priming and a J-beta primer mix drove a second PCR of about 7 to 12 cycles. Unique molecular identifiers of 12 random nucleotides labeled each cDNA. In TCRdb, the 5' RACE reads were re-called with MiXCR into one record per CDR3 protein. Among about 800,000 distinct CDR3 sequences, 58% were seen once, and the ten largest hold around 20%. The clonotype was recovered from a man younger than 40 in good health. The specimen sequenced was blood. V is TRBV4-1 and J is TRBJ1-4; possibly TRBD1 for D (6 bases). For the CDR3, the DNA is TGCGCCAGCAGCTTCTGGACAGCCGCAACTAATGAAAAACTGTTTTTT. Its protein is CASSFWTAATNEKLFF.